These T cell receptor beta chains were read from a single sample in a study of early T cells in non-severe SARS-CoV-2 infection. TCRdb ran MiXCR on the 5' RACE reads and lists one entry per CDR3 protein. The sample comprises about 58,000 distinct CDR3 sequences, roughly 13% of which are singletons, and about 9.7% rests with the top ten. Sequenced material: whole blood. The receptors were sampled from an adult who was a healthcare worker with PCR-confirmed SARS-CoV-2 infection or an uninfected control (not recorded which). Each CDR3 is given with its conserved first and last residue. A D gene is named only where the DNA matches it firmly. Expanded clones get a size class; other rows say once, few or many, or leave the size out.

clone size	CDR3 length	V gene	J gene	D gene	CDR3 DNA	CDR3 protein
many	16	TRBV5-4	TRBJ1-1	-	TGTGCCAGCAGCTTGAGGCCTAGCGGTGTGAACACTGAAGCTTTCTTT	CASSLRPSGVNTEAFF
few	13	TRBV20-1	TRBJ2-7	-	TGCAGTGCTAGAGGTCCGACCTCCTACGAGCAGTACTTC	CSARGPTSYEQYF
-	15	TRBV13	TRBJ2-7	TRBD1	TGTGCCAGCAGCGCGTCCGGGACAGGGGCCCACGAGCAGTACTTC	CASSASGTGAHEQYF
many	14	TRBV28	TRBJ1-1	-	TGTGCCAGCAGTTTATTTGGGAAAAGCACTGAAGCTTTCTTT	CASSLFGKSTEAFF
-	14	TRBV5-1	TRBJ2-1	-	TGCGCCAGCAGCTTCGGGACGTTGTACAATGAGCAGTTCTTC	CASSFGTLYNEQFF
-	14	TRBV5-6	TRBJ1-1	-	TGTGCCAGCAGGCCCTTTCCAGGGAACACTGAAGCTTTCTTT	CASRPFPGNTEAFF
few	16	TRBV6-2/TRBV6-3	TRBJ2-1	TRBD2	TGTGCCAGCAGTCCTATGCCTAGCGGGGGGGTTTTTGAGCAGTTCTTC	CASSPMPSGGVFEQFF
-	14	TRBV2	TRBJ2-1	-	TGTGTCAGCAGCCCGAGAGAGGGATACAATGAGCAGTTCTTC	CVSSPREGYNEQFF
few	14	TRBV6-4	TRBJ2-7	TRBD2	TGTGCCAGCAGTGAGGGACTAGCGGGGGGCGAGCAGTACTTC	CASSEGLAGGEQYF
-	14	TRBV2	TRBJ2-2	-	TGTGCCAGCAGTGTACAGGGAAACACCGGGGAGCTGTTTTTT	CASSVQGNTGELFF
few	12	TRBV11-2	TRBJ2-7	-	TGTGCCAGCAGCCTCGGGACTCTCGAGCAGTACTTC	CASSLGTLEQYF
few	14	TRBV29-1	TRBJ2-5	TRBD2	TGCAGCGTGGATATAGCGGGAGGGGGCGAGACCCAGTACTTC	CSVDIAGGGETQYF
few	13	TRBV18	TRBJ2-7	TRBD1	TGTGCCAGCTCACGCGGACAGGACTACGAGCAGTACTTC	CASSRGQDYEQYF
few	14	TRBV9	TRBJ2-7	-	TGTGCCAGCAGCGTAGGAAGCTTCTCCTACGAGCAGTACTTC	CASSVGSFSYEQYF
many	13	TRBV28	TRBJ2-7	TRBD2	TGTGCCAGCAGTTCTAGCGGGGCAGACGAGCAGTACTTC	CASSSSGADEQYF
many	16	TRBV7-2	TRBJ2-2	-	TGTGCCAGCAGCTTAGCTCCGCTGCGGAACACCGGGGAGCTGTTTTTT	CASSLAPLRNTGELFF
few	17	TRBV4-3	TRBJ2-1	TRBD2	TGCGCCAGCAGCCCCTCGACGGGAGGGAGCTCCTACAATGAGCAGTTCTTC	CASSPSTGGSSYNEQFF
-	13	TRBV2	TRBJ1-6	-	TGTGCCAGCAGGCCAGGGTGGGGTTCACCCCTCCACTTT	CASRPGWGSPLHF
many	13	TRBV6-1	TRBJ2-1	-	TGTGCCAGCAGTGAACAGGAGTACAATGAGCAGTTCTTC	CASSEQEYNEQFF
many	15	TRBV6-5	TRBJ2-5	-	TGTGCCAGCAGTTACTCCTCTGGGGGCGGAGAGACCCAGTACTTC	CASSYSSGGGETQYF
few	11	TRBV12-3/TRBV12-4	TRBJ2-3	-	TGTGCCAGCAATGGACCCTGGGGGCAGTATTTT	CASNGPWGQYF
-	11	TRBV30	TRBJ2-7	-	TGTGCCTGGAGCGACGCCCCGGTGCGGTACTTC	CAWSDAPVRYF
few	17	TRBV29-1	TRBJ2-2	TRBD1	TGCAGCGCTCGAATCCCGGGACAGGGGATTAACACCGGGGAGCTGTTTTTT	CSARIPGQGINTGELFF
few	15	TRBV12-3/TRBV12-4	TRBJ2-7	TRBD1	TGTGCCAGCAGTAGAAGGAGGACAGGGGAATACGAGCAGTACTTC	CASSRRRTGEYEQYF
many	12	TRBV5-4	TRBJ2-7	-	TGTGCCAGCAGCTTGTCGCTGAGGGAGCAGTACTTC	CASSLSLREQYF
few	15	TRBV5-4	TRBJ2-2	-	TGTGCCAGCAGCTTGGGATTCAGGGGTGCCGGGGAGCTGTTTTTT	CASSLGFRGAGELFF
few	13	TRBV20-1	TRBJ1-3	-	TGCAGTGCTAGTCTCAGCTCTGGAAACACCATATATTTT	CSASLSSGNTIYF
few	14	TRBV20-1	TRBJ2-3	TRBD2	TGCAGTGTACCGGGACTAGCGGGCACAGATACGCAGTATTTT	CSVPGLAGTDTQYF